The 7 T cell receptor beta chains listed next were all sequenced from one sample in a study of blood T cell repertoires in COVID-19. The repertoire was sequenced with immunoSEQ multiplex PCR; TCRdb's copy has only in-frame clones and lacks some. The table has some 140,000 clones, 85% to 90% seen once. Material for sequencing was peripheral blood. Receptor source: a man aged 70 or older with active COVID-19.

The chain recombines TRBV25-1 with TRBJ2-5, with D maybe TRBD2 (5 bases). Germline loops: CDR1 MGHDK, CDR2 SYGVNS. V shed 6 bases and J shed 4 bases, with 12 bases lying between them. The CDR3 contains 13 residues. CDR3 bases: TGTGCCAGCAGCCGGGCAGGAGGAGAGACCCAGTACTTC. This codes for CASSRAGGETQYF.

This chain connects TRBV12-3 or TRBV12-4 to TRBJ2-1; 8 nucleotides align to TRBD2. V trimming: 2 bases; J trimming: 9 bases; junction bases outside the gene matches: 3. There are 13 residues in the CDR3. In DNA form, the CDR3 reads TGTGCCAGCAGTTTATCGGGAGGGGGTGAGCAGTTCTTC. Translated, it gives CASSLSGGGEQFF.

V is TRBV30 and J is TRBJ1-2; 8 bases are shared with TRBD1. Germline CDR1 GTSNPN, CDR2 SVGIG (reference sequence). J lost 8 bases, V lost 4 bases, and 12 bases had no gene match. The CDR3 has 14 amino acids. CDR3 DNA: TGTGCCTGGACAACAGGGGGTAGTGTAAGAGGCTACACCTTC. Amino acids: CAWTTGGSVRGYTF.

J is TRBJ2-7 and V is TRBV7-6, with a tentative D call TRBD2 (5 bases). Germline V lookup: CDR1 SGHVS, CDR2 FNYEAQ. Trimming took off 1 base at V and 5 bases at J, with 9 bases between the two ends. The CDR3 has 13 amino acids. CDR3 in DNA: TGTGCCAGCAGCTTAGTAGGAGGAAACGAGCAGTACTTC. Residues: CASSLVGGNEQYF.

This chain links TRBV19 with TRBJ2-7, with TRBD1 matching over 9 bases. Germline lookup yields CDR1 LNHDA and CDR2 SQIVND (reference sequence). V shed 7 bases and J 2 bases; nucleotides not matched to a gene: 9. The CDR3 sequence is 15 residues long. The CDR3 loop is CASKLSGTGTYEQYF. The CDR3 bases are TGTGCCAGTAAACTATCCGGGACAGGGACCTACGAGCAGTACTTC.

This chain uses TRBV30 with TRBJ2-5, with D possibly TRBD2 on 6 matching bases. With 0 bases removed from V and 3 bases from J, the gap between germline ends came to 8 bases. The CDR3 is made up of 13 amino acids. CDR1 GTSNPN and CDR2 SVGIG come from the germline V gene (reference sequence). CDR3 sequence: CAWSVREKETQYF. The CDR3 nucleotides are TGTGCCTGGAGTGTACGGGAGAAAGAGACCCAGTACTTC. The full variable domain, its missing parts supplied by reference TRBV30 and TRBJ2-5, is SQTIHQWPATLVQPVGSPLSLECTVEGTSNPNLYWYRQAAGRGLQLLFYSVGIGQISSEVPQNLSASRPQDRQFILSSKKLLLSDSGFYLCAWSVREKETQYFGPGTRLLVL.

In its sample, this clone was seen a few times. The rearrangement uses TRBV20-1 and TRBJ1-2; unclear D gene. From germline, CDR1 is DFQATT and CDR2 SNEGSKA (reference sequence). CDR3 length: 11 amino acids. V lost 7 bases and J 4 bases, leaving 10 bases between the germline ends. The CDR3: CSVQTLYGYTF. As DNA, the CDR3 is TGCAGTGTTCAGACACTCTATGGCTACACCTTC.